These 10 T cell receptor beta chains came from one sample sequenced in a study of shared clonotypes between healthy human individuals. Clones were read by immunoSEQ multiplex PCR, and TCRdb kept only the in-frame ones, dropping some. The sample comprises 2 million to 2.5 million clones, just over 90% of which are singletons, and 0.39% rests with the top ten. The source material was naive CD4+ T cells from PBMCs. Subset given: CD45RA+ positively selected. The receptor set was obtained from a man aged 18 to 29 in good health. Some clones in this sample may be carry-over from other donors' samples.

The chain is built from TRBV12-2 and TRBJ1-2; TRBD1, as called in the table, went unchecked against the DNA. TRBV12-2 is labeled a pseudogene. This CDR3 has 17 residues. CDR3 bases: TGTGCAAGTCGCCCCGCATCTACGCAGGGTATTATGTGTGGCTACACCTTC. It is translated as CASRPASTQGIMCGYTF.

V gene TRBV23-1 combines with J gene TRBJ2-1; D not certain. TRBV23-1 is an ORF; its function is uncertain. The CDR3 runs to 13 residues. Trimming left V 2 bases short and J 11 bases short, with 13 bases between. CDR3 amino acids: CASSQLRQAQQFF. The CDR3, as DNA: TGCGCCAGCAGTCAACTTCGCCAGGCCCAGCAGTTCTTC.

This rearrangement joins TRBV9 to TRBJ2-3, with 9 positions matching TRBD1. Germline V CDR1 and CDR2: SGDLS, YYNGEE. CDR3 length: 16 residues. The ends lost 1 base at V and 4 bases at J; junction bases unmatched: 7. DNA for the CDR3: TGTGCCAGCAGCGTACGTGGGGACAGGGTAGCAGATACGCAGTATTTT. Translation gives CASSVRGDRVADTQYF.

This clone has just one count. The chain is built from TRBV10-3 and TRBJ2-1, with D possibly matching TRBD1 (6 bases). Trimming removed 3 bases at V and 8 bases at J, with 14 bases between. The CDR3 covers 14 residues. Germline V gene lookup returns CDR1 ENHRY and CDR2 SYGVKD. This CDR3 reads CAISDRSKGDEQFF. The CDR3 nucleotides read TGTGCCATCAGTGATCGGAGTAAGGGGGATGAGCAGTTCTTC.

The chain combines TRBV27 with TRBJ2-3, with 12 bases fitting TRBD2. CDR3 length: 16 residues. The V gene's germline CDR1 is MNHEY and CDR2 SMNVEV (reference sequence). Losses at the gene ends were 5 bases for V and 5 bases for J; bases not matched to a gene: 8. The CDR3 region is CASSPRLAGAGDTQYF. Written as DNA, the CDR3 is TGTGCCAGCAGTCCGAGACTAGCGGGAGCAGGAGATACGCAGTATTTT.

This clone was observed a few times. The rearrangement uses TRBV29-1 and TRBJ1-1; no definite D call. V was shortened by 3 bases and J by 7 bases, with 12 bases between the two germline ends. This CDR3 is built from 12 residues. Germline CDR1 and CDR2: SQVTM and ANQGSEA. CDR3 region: CSVESYASEAFF. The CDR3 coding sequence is TGCAGCGTTGAGTCCTACGCCAGTGAAGCTTTCTTT.

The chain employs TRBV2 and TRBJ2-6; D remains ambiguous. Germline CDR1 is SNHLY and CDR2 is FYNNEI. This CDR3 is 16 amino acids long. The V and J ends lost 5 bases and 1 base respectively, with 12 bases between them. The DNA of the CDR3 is TGTGCCAGCAGTTTAACTGTGAGGTCTGGGGCCAACGTCCTGACTTTC. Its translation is CASSLTVRSGANVLTF.

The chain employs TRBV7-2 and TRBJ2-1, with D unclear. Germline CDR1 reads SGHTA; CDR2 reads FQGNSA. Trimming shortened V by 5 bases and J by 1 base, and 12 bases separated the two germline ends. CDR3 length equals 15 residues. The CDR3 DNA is TGTGCCAGCAGCAAGTCATCCCGTTCCTACAATGAGCAGTTCTTC. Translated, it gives CASSKSSRSYNEQFF.

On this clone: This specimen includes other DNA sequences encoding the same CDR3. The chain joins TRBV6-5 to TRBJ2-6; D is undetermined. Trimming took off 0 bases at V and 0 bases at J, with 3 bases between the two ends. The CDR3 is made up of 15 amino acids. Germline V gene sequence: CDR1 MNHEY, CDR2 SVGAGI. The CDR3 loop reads CASSYSTSGANVLTF. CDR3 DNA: TGTGCCAGCAGTTACTCTACCTCTGGGGCCAACGTCCTGACTTTC.

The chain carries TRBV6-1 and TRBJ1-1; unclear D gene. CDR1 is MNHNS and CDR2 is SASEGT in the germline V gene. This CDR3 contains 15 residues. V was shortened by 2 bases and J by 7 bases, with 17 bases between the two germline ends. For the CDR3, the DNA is TGTGCCAGCAGTGAAATCCCCTGGGCGGATGATGAAGCTTTCTTT. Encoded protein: CASSEIPWADDEAFF.